The 18 T cell receptor beta chains below all came from one sample that was sequenced in a study of T cells in tumors after PD-1 blockade. Generated by immunoSEQ multiplex PCR, the TCRdb table keeps only in-frame clones and is missing some. This table holds some 47,000 clones, approximately 75% found once. Sequenced material: PBMCs, taken before anti-PD-1 treatment. These TCRs come from a human donor with basal cell carcinoma.

The rearrangement uses TRBV27 and TRBJ2-5; maybe TRBD1 (6 bases). Germline lookup yields CDR1 MNHEY and CDR2 SMNVEV (reference sequence). Trimming stripped 5 bases from V and 5 bases from J, with 18 bases between. The CDR3 totals 15 residues. The DNA of the CDR3 is TGTGCCAGCAGTCTCCAAACAGGGAGCTTGGAGACCCAGTACTTC. Translated, it gives CASSLQTGSLETQYF.

The CDR3 sequence: CATSRGPTLDYNEQFF. CDR3 in DNA: TGTGCCACCAGCAGAGGTCCAACTTTGGATTACAATGAGCAGTTCTTC. The V and J genes are TRBV15 and TRBJ2-1, with D unclear. The CDR3 sequence is 16 residues long. V was cut by 1 base and J by 4 bases, with 14 bases left in between. Per germline, CDR1 LNHNV and CDR2 YYDKDF (reference sequence).

In this sample, this clone turned up a few times. The chain carries TRBV7-6 and TRBJ2-2; D is unclear. V was shortened by 5 bases and J by 2 bases, with 9 bases between the two germline ends. Germline V lookup: CDR1 SGHVS, CDR2 FNYEAQ. The CDR3 contains 14 residues. For the CDR3, the DNA is TGTGCCAGCAGCACTCATAGAAACACCGGGGAGCTGTTTTTT. This gives the protein CASSTHRNTGELFF. The full variable domain, rest sourced from reference TRBV7-6 and TRBJ2-2, is GAGVSQSPRYKVTKRGQDVALRCDPISGHVSLYWYRQALGQGPEFLTYFNYEAQQDKSGLPNDRFSAERPEGSISTLTIQRTEQRDSAMYRCASSTHRNTGELFFGEGSRLTVL.

V and J are TRBV10-2 and TRBJ2-6, with D tentatively TRBD2 (6 bases). V was pared by 6 bases and J by 0 bases, with 9 bases between. Germline-derived CDR1 and CDR2 are WSHSY and SAAADI. The CDR3 consists of 15 residues. CDR3 loop: CASREGSSGANVLTF. CDR3 bases: TGCGCCAGCAGGGAGGGTAGCTCTGGGGCCAACGTCCTGACTTTC.

This sequence joins TRBV5-1 and TRBJ1-3; 8 bases are a match to TRBD1. The CDR3 spans 14 residues. Germline V gives CDR1 SGHRS, CDR2 YFSETQ. V gave up 5 bases and J gave up 8 bases; unmatched junction bases: 9. CDR3 sequence: CASRQGERRDTIYF. For the CDR3, the DNA is TGCGCCAGCAGACAGGGGGAAAGGCGAGACACCATATATTTT. Full variable domain (remainder filled in from reference TRBV5-1 and TRBJ1-3): KAGVTQTPRYLIKTRGQQVTLSCSPISGHRSVSWYQQTPGQGLQFLFEYFSETQRNKGNFPGRFSGRQFSNSRSEMNVSTLELGDSALYLCASRQGERRDTIYFGEGSWLTVV.

The V gene is TRBV2, the J gene TRBJ2-7, with TRBD1 matching over 9 bases. Germline assignment: CDR1 SNHLY and CDR2 FYNNEI. J was trimmed by 4 bases and V by 2 bases; bases with no gene match: 6. This CDR3 is built from 15 residues. CDR3 sequence reads: CASSELRTGAYEQYF. The CDR3 bases are TGTGCCAGCAGTGAATTAAGGACAGGGGCGTACGAGCAGTACTTC.

The chain uses TRBV6-6 and TRBJ1-3; TRBD1 agrees at 8 bases. Per the germline V gene, CDR1 is MNHNY and CDR2 is SVGAGI (reference sequence). J gave up 6 bases and V 7 bases, and 14 bases lay outside the gene matches. The CDR3 totals 16 residues. The CDR3 loop reads CASTLGGQGFENTIYF. In nucleotides, the CDR3 is TGTGCCAGCACCCTGGGAGGACAGGGATTCGAAAACACCATATATTTT.

This clone was seen only once. V is TRBV27 and J is TRBJ1-1; TRBD1 might be the D (5 bases). The germline V and J ends were trimmed by 2 bases and 5 bases, with 12 bases remaining between them. Per germline, CDR1 MNHEY and CDR2 SMNVEV (reference sequence). The CDR3 has 14 residues. CDR3 residues: CASSLNRPGTEAFF. The CDR3 region has the DNA TGTGCCAGCAGTTTAAACAGGCCGGGGACTGAAGCTTTCTTT.

V is TRBV28 and J is TRBJ2-3; a possible D gene is TRBD2 (7 bases). Germline V lookup: CDR1 MDHEN, CDR2 SYDVKM. Trimming pared 7 bases from V and 6 bases from J, leaving 23 bases between. The CDR3 has 16 amino acids. Written as DNA, the CDR3 is TGTGCCAGCATCACCTCGGGGAGGGGGGGTTCCGATACGCAGTATTTT. This translates into CASITSGRGGSDTQYF.

The rearrangement links TRBV29-1 to TRBJ2-7, with 7 positions matching TRBD2. J lost 0 bases, V lost 4 bases, and 6 bases had no gene match. This CDR3 spans 14 amino acids. In germline, CDR1 is SQVTM, CDR2 ANQGSEA. As DNA, the CDR3 is TGCAGCGTTGGGTTGCGGGAGAGCTCCTACGAGCAGTACTTC. Residues: CSVGLRESSYEQYF.

The rearrangement joins TRBV2 to TRBJ2-2; D unclear. This CDR3 spans 15 amino acids. From germline, CDR1 is SNHLY and CDR2 FYNNEI. V dropped 2 bases and J dropped 4 bases, with 11 bases sitting between them. The chain's CDR3 is CASSERSPGTGELFF. The DNA for the CDR3 is TGTGCCAGCAGTGAAAGAAGTCCGGGCACCGGGGAGCTGTTTTTT.

In its sample, this clone was seen a few times. V and J are TRBV2 and TRBJ1-3; no reliable D call. There are 14 residues in the CDR3. Trimming removed 0 bases at V and 4 bases at J, with 7 bases between. Looked up from germline, CDR1 is SNHLY and CDR2 is FYNNEI. DNA for the CDR3: TGTGCCAGCAGTGAAGCGGAGACAGGAAACACCATATATTTT. Translated: CASSEAETGNTIYF.

Remarks on this clone: One junction end does not reproduce the germline sequence, and a read error may be involved. This chain connects TRBV5-1 to TRBJ1-2, with D possibly TRBD1 on 6 matching bases. The CDR3 sequence is 16 residues long. Germline CDR1 SGHRS, CDR2 YFSETQ. CDR3 bases: TGCGCCCGCAGCGCGGGGGGGAGGGACACCTCTGGTGGCTACACCTTC. Amino acid sequence: CARSAGGRDTSGGYTF.

The V call is TRBV25-1, the J call TRBJ1-2; 9 nucleotides line up with TRBD1. Per the germline V gene, CDR1 is MGHDK and CDR2 is SYGVNS. With V trimmed by 2 bases and J by 4 bases, 8 bases remained unmatched. The CDR3 is made up of 16 amino acids. In DNA form, the CDR3 reads TGTGCCAGCAGTGAAGGAGGGGGACAGGGACTCTATGGCTACACCTTC. The encoded protein is CASSEGGGQGLYGYTF.

This chain uses TRBV12-5 with TRBJ2-5; D unclear. Trimming stripped 9 bases from V and 5 bases from J, with 13 bases between. The CDR3 contains 12 residues. Germline-derived CDR1 and CDR2 are LGHNT and FRNRAP. DNA for the CDR3: TGTGCTAGCGGAGAGAGTGGGGAGACCCAGTACTTC. Protein sequence: CASGESGETQYF.

A single count supports this clone. The V gene is TRBV5-1, the J gene TRBJ2-7, with 8 nucleotides matching TRBD1. CDR1 is SGHRS, CDR2 YFSETQ, per germline. The J segment lost 2 bases and the V segment lost 0 bases, leaving 4 bases of the junction unmatched. The CDR3 is 15 residues long. This CDR3 reads CASSLDTGGTYEQYF. CDR3 bases: TGCGCCAGCAGCTTGGACACAGGGGGGACCTACGAGCAGTACTTC.

The V call is TRBV19, the J call TRBJ1-1; D remains ambiguous. The CDR3 spans 14 residues. V dropped 5 bases and J dropped 7 bases, with 17 bases sitting between them. The germline CDR1 and CDR2 sequences are LNHDA and SQIVND (reference sequence). CDR3 protein: CASSAPGFASEAFF. The CDR3 nucleotides are TGTGCCAGTAGTGCTCCAGGTTTCGCAAGTGAAGCTTTCTTT.

This chain joins TRBV24-1 and TRBJ1-5; D gene ambiguous. From germline, CDR1 is KGHDR and CDR2 SFDVKD. V dropped 7 bases and J dropped 0 bases, with 6 bases sitting between them. The CDR3 totals 13 residues. The CDR3 DNA reads as TGTGCCACCAGCCCTAATAGCAATCAGCCCCAGCATTTT. It is translated as CATSPNSNQPQHF.